The sequence of this T cell receptor (beta chain) was determined in a study of T-cell memory formation after mild COVID-19. Study information: TCR clusters largely stayed donor specific.

Whole-study findings and limits: Contracting CD4+ clones sat mainly in CM and EM; CD8+ in EMRA. Contracting clones from day 15 to 85 showed balanced CD4/CD8; later expanders favored CD4+.

TCRdb redid the calling of the 5' RACE reads with MiXCR, one entry per CDR3 protein. There are 300,000 to 400,000 distinct CDR3 sequences in the sample; 15% occur only once, and about a fifth lies in the top ten. This clonotype was seen only a few times. Its antigen is undetermined. V was clipped by 5 bases and J by 8 bases, with 6 bases between them. The CDR3 consists of 10 residues. Germline CDR1 is DFQATT and CDR2 is SNEGSKA (reference sequence). Sequences were obtained from PBMCs or a T cell subset sorted from them (not recorded which). This receptor was obtained from a young man who had mild COVID-19 (a few samples of this study predate the infection). Cell type and time point are not known. The rearrangement links TRBV20-1 to TRBJ1-4; D unclear. The CDR3 loop reads CSAPREKLFF. The CDR3 DNA sequence: TGCAGTGCTCCCAGGGAAAAACTGTTTTTT.